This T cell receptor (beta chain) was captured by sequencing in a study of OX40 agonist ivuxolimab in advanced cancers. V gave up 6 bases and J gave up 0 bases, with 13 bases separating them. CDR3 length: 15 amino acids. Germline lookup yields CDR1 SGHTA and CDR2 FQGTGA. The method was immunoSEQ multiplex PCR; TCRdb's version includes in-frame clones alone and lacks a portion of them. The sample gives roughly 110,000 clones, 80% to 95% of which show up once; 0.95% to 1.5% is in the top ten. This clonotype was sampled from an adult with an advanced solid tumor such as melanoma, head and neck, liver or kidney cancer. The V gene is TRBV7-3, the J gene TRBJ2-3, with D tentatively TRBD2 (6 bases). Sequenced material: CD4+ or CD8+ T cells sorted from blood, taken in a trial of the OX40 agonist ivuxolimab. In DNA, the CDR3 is TGTGCCAGCAGTAGAGCGGGCGGTAGCACAGATACGCAGTATTTT. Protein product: CASSRAGGSTDTQYF.